This T cell receptor (beta chain) stems from a study of neoadjuvant anti-PD-1 for oral cavity cancer. Study at large: Non-progressing patients received a fourth nivolumab dose near day 43, then surgery on days 50-56.

Time point specified: after neoadjuvant nivolumab, at surgical resection. Patients were newly diagnosed with stage II-IVA oral cavity squamous cell carcinoma without prior systemic or radiation treatment. V was trimmed by 5 bases and J by 2 bases, leaving 6 bases between them. The CDR3 is 11 amino acids. CDR1 SQVTM and CDR2 ANQGSEA come from the germline V gene. Profiled with immunoSEQ multiplex PCR; TCRdb holds only in-frame clones, not every one. The sample has some 31,000 clones; around four fifths are singletons. The rearrangement links TRBV29-1 to TRBJ2-5; no clear D gene. This specimen consisted of PBMCs, obtained after nivolumab (anti-PD-1) treatment. This receptor was obtained from a person aged 40-85 years with oral cavity squamous cell carcinoma. The CDR3 DNA sequence: TGCAGCGTTCGGGTACAAGAGACCCAGTACTTC. Residues: CSVRVQETQYF.